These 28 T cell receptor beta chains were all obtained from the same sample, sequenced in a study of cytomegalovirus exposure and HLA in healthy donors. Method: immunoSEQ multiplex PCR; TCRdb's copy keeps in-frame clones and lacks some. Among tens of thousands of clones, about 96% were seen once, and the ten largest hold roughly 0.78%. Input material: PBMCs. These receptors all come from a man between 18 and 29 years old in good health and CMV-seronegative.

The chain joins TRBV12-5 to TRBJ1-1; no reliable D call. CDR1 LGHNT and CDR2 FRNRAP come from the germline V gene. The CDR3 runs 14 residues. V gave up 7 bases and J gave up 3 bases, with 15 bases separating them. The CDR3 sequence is CASALHSTDTEAFF. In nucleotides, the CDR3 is TGTGCTAGTGCCCTACACAGCACCGACACTGAAGCTTTCTTT. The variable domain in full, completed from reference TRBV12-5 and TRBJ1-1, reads DARVTQTPRHKVTEMGQEVTMRCQPILGHNTVFWYRQTMMQGLELLAYFRNRAPLDDSGMPKDRFSAEMPDATLATLKIQPSEPRDSAVYFCASALHSTDTEAFFGQGTRLTVV.

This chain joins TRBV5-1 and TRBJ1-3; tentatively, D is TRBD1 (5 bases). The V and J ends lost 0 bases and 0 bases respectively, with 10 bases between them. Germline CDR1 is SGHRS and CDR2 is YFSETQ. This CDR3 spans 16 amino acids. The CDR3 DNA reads TGCGCCAGCAGCTTGGCAGGGTACCGCTCTGGAAACACCATATATTTT. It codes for CASSLAGYRSGNTIYF.

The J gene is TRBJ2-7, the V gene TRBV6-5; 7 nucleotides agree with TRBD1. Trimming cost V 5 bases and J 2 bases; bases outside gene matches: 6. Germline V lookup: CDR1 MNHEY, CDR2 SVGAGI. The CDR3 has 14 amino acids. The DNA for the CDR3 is TGTGCCAGCAGTGGGCACAGGGGTGCCTACGAGCAGTACTTC. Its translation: CASSGHRGAYEQYF.

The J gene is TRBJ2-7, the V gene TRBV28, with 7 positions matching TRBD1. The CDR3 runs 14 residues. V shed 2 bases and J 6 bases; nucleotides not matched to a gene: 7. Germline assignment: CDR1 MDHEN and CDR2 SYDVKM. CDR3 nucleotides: TGTGCCAGCAGTTTAACAGGGGTGACTTCCGAGCAGTACTTC. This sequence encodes CASSLTGVTSEQYF.

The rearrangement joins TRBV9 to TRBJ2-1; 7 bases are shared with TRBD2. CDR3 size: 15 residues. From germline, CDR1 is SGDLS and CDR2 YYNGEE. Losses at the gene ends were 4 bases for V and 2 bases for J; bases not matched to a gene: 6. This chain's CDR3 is CASSNLAGTYNEQFF. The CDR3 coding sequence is TGTGCCAGCAGCAACTTAGCGGGCACCTACAATGAGCAGTTCTTC.

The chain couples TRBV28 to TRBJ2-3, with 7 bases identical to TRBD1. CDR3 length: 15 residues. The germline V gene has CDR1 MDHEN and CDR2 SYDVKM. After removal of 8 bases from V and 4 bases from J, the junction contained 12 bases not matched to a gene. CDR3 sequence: CASGQRTGSADTQYF. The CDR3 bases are TGTGCCAGCGGACAGAGGACAGGTTCTGCAGATACGCAGTATTTT.

CDR3 DNA sequence: TGTGCCAGCAGTCCGGGACAGGGGAGTAACTATGGCTACACCTTC. It translates to CASSPGQGSNYGYTF. V usage is TRBV6-6 and J usage is TRBJ1-2, with 10 bases identical to TRBD1. Losses at the gene ends were 5 bases for V and 1 base for J; bases not matched to a gene: 4. This CDR3 spans 15 amino acids. Germline V gives CDR1 MNHNY, CDR2 SVGAGI (reference sequence).

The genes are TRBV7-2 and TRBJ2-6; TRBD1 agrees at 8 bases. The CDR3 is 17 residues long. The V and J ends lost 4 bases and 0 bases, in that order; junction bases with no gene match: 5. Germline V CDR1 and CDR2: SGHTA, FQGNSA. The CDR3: CASSSGQVRSGANVLTF. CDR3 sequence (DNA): TGTGCCAGCAGCTCGGGACAGGTCCGCTCTGGGGCCAACGTCCTGACTTTC.

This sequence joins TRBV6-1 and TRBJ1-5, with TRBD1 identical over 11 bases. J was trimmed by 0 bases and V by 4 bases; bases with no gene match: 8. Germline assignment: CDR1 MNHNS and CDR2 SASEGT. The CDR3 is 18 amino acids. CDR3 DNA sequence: TGTGCCAGCAGTGGCGGGACAGGGGGATGGAATAGCAATCAGCCCCAGCATTTT. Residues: CASSGGTGGWNSNQPQHF.

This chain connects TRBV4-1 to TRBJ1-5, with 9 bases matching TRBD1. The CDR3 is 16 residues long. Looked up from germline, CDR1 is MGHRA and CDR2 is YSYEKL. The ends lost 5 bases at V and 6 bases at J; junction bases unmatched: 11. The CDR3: CASSVDRGTVIQPQHF. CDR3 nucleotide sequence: TGCGCCAGCAGCGTGGACAGGGGTACAGTGATTCAGCCCCAGCATTTT.

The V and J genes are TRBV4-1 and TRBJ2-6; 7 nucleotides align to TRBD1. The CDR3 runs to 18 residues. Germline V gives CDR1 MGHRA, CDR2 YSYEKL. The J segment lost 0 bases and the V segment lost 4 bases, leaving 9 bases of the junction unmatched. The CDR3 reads CASSPDRAEISGANVLTF. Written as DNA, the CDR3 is TGCGCCAGCAGCCCTGACAGGGCTGAAATCTCTGGGGCCAACGTCCTGACTTTC.

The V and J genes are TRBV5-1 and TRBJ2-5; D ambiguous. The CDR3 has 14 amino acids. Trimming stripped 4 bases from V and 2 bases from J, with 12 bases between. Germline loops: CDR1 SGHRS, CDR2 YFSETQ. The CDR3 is CASSPNSGQETQYF. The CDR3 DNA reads TGCGCCAGCAGCCCTAATTCAGGACAAGAGACCCAGTACTTC. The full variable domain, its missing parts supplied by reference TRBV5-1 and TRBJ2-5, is KAGVTQTPRYLIKTRGQQVTLSCSPISGHRSVSWYQQTPGQGLQFLFEYFSETQRNKGNFPGRFSGRQFSNSRSEMNVSTLELGDSALYLCASSPNSGQETQYFGPGTRLLVL.

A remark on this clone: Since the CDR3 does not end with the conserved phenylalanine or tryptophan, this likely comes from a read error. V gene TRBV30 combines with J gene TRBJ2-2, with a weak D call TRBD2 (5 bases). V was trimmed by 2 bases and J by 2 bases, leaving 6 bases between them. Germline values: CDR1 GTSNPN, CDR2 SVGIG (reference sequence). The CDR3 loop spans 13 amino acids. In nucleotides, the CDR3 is TGTGCCTGGAGTAGCGGAAACACCGGGGAGCTGTTTCTT. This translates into CAWSSGNTGELFL.

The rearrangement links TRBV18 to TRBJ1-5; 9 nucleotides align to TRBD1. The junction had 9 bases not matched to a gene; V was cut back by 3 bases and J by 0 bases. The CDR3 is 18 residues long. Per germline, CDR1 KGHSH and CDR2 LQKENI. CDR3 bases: TGTGCCAGCTCACCGACAGGGGGGGGAGGACATAGCAATCAGCCCCAGCATTTT. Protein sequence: CASSPTGGGGHSNQPQHF.

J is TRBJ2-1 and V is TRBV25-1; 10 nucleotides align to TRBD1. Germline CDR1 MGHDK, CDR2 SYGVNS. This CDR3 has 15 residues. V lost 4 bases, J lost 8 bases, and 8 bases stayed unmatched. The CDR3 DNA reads TGTGCCAGCAGTGGTCCCGGGACAGGGGACTATGAGCAGTTCTTC. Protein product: CASSGPGTGDYEQFF.

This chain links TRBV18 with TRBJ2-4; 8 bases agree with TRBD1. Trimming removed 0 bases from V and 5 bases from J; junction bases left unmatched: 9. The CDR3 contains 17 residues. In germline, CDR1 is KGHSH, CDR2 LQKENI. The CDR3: CASSPPETGGWQNIQYF. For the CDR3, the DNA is TGTGCCAGCTCACCACCGGAAACAGGGGGTTGGCAAAACATTCAGTACTTC.

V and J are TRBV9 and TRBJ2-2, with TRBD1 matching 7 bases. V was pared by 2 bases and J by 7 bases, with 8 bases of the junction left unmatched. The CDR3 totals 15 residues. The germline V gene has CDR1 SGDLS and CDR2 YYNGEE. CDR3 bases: TGTGCCAGCAGCGTGACAGGGACCTATGGCGGGGAGCTGTTTTTT. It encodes CASSVTGTYGGELFF.

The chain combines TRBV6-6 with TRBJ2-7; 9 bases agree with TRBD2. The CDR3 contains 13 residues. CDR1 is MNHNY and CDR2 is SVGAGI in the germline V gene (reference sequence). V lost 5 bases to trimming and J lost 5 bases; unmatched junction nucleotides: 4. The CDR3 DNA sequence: TGTGCCAGCAGTCGACTAGCGGTCAACGAGCAGTACGTC. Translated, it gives CASSRLAVNEQYV.

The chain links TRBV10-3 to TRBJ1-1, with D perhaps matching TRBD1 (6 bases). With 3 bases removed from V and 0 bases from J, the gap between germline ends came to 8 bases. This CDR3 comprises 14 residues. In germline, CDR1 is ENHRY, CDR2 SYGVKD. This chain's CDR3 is CAISDRTVNTEAFF. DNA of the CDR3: TGTGCCATCAGTGACCGGACAGTGAACACTGAAGCTTTCTTT.

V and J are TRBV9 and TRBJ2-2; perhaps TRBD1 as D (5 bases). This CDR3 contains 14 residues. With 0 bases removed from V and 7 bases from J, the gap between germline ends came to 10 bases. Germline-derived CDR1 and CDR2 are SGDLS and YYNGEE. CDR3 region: CASSVAGFGGELFF. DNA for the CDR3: TGTGCCAGCAGCGTAGCAGGGTTTGGCGGGGAGCTGTTTTTT.

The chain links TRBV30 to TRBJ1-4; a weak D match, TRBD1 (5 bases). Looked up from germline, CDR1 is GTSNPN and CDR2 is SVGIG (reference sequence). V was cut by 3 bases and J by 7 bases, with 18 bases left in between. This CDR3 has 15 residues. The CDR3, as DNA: TGTGCCTGGAGGAGAACCGGGACTTGGGGTGAAAAACTGTTTTTT. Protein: CAWRRTGTWGEKLFF.

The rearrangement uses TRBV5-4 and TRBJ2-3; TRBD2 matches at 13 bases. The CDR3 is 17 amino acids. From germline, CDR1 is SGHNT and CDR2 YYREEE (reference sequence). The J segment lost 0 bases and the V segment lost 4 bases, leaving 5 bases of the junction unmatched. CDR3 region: CASSLRLAGGSTDTQYF. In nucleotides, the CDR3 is TGTGCCAGCAGCCTAAGACTAGCGGGAGGCAGCACAGATACGCAGTATTTT.

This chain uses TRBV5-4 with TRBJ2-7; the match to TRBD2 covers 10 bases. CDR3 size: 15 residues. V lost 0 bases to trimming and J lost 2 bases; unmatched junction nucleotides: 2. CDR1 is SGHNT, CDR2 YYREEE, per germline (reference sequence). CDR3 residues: CASSLELAGTYEQYF. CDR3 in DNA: TGTGCCAGCAGCTTGGAACTAGCGGGAACCTACGAGCAGTACTTC.

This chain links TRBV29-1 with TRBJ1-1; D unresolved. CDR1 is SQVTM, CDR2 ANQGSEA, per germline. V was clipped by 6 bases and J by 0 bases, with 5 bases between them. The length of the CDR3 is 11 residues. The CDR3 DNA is TGCAGCGTAGCACTGAACACTGAAGCTTTCTTT. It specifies CSVALNTEAFF.

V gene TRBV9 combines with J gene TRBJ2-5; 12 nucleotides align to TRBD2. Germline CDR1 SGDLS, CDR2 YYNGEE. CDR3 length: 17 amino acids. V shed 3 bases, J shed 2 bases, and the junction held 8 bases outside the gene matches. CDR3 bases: TGTGCCAGCAGCGCGTACCCTAGCGGGAGGGATCAAGAGACCCAGTACTTC. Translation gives CASSAYPSGRDQETQYF.

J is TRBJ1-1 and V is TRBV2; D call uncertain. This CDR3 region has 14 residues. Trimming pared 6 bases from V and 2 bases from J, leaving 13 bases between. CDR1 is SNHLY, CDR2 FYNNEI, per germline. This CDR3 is CASSLGVGNTEAFF. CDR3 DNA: TGTGCCAGCAGCTTAGGTGTGGGCAACACTGAAGCTTTCTTT.

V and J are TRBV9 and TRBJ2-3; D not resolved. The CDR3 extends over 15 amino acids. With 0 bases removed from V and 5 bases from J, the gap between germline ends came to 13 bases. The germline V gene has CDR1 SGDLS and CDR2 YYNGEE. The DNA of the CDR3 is TGTGCCAGCAGCGTAGGGTCAATCCCCGGAGATACGCAGTATTTT. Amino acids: CASSVGSIPGDTQYF.

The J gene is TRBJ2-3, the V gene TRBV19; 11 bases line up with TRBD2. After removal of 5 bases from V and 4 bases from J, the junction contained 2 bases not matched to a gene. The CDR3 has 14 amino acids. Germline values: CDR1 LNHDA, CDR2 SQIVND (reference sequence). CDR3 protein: CASSLAGGSDTQYF. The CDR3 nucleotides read TGTGCCAGTAGTCTAGCGGGAGGATCAGATACGCAGTATTTT.